The source of this T cell receptor (beta chain) is a study of T cells in Graves' hyperthyroidism and ophthalmopathy. This clonotype was seen at least ten times. Its antigen is undetermined. Study-wide results and limits: Ophthalmopathy and stable hyperthyroidism were told apart by a 13 V-J model. Most clonotypes expanded in thyroid above 0.001 were likewise present in blood. The model forecast ophthalmopathy, anticipating it by a median around 6.9 months before onset.

Germline V gene lookup returns CDR1 DFQATT and CDR2 SNEGSKA (reference sequence). V lost 6 bases, J lost 2 bases, and 13 bases lay in between. This CDR3 is 13 amino acids long. Amplification of TCR beta CDR3 regions was performed using RNA transcripts as template. When the TCR CDR3 underwent first-round RT-PCR, the HTBI primer set was used. One entry per CDR3 protein, called by TCRdb with MiXCR from the multiplex PCR reads. The repertoire holds roughly 49,000 distinct CDR3 sequences, with approximately 58% as singletons. This receptor was taken from a man younger than 35 with Graves' hyperthyroidism. Sequencing input: peripheral blood or thyroid tissue (not recorded which). This rearrangement joins TRBV20-1 to TRBJ1-2, with a possible D match to TRBD1 (6 bases). In DNA form, the CDR3 reads TGCAGTGCCGCCGAGCAGGGGAACTATGGCTACACCTTC. It is translated as CSAAEQGNYGYTF.